This T cell receptor beta chain was profiled in a study of T cells in narcolepsy (dated by TCRdb to the late 2010s). About the study as a whole: Patients with narcolepsy type 1 or type 2 (NT1, NT2) and healthy control donors were enrolled in the study. The study used TCR Vbeta sequencing to track clonotypes in blood and CSF while looking for autoreactive T cells in narcolepsy patients that target self-antigens of hypocretin neurons (hypocretin, TRIB2).

The protocol used for the library was the immunoSEQ multiplex PCR assay. Entries here come from immuneACCESS through TCRdb and include only in-frame sequences with V and J called. Some clones fail to appear in such tables; in the studies checked, an unresolved V gene covers under half of the shortfall, and the cause of the remainder is unknown. The sample table lists tens of thousands of clones, around four fifths of them with a count of one. About 1.3% of the sample comes from the top ten. For this clone: Its binding antigen is unknown. Per-base quality was not reported, and no clone a single base away is much larger than it.

For TCR Vbeta sequencing, memory CD4+ T cells were sorted ex vivo from the peripheral blood of both healthy controls and narcolepsy patients. Study-wide findings and limitations: Patients and controls had similar numbers of sequenced blood memory CD4+ clonotypes, with averages of some 40,000 in patients and 33,354 in controls. No sequences matching autoreactive T cell clones were contained in some blood memory CD4+ repertoires from patients and controls. Autoreactive clonotypes were reported to be detected serially in the blood of the same patients and of different patients, but not in the blood of healthy controls. Plots that compared CSF and blood CD4+ T cell clonotypes from the same patient highlighted HCRT-specific and TRIB2-specific autoreactive clonotypes.

The CDR3 runs 16 amino acids, cysteine and phenylalanine included. The kept DNA is CDR3 alone, 48 bases in frame from the first base. Cut back by 1 base and 6 bases, the V and J ends lie 19 bases apart. The CDR1 and CDR2 encoded by the germline V gene are SGHVS and FNYEAQ. This sequence uses TRBV7-6 and TRBJ2-7; a tentative D call is TRBD2 (6 bases match). This TCR was sampled from a human donor with narcolepsy. Specimen: CD45RA- memory CD4+ T cells from PBMCs. Reading the label with the study, this specimen's cell subset or site is: memory T cells sorted ex vivo from peripheral blood. The DNA sequence follows: TGTGCCAGCAGCTTAGGCCCCACCCCCGCGGGACGCGAGCAGTACTTC. This is translated as CASSLGPTPAGREQYF.